This T cell receptor (beta chain) was obtained from a study of naive and memory T cell subsets. The CDR3 covers 16 residues. The V gene lost 0 bases and the J gene lost 0 bases, with 8 bases spanning the gap. CDR1 KGHSH and CDR2 LQKENI come from the germline V gene. Both TRBC1 and TRBC2 were covered by a beta constant-region primer of two equimolar oligonucleotides. Four rounds of PCR amplified the ligated cDNA using nested alpha and beta constant-region primers plus SP2. MiXCR, applied by TCRdb to the UMI-ligation and nested PCR reads, yields one record per CDR3 protein. The profile covers 95,000 to 150,000 distinct CDR3 sequences, with 36% appearing a single time and 0.9% taken by the ten largest.

Sequenced input: central memory CD4+ T cells from blood. This sequence joins TRBV18 and TRBJ1-4; D is uncertain. The clonotype comes from a human donor in good health. CDR3 amino acids: CASSPPGSSTNEKLFF. DNA of the CDR3: TGTGCCAGCTCACCACCGGGTAGCTCAACTAATGAAAAACTGTTTTTT.